What follows are 29 T cell receptor beta chains derived from one specimen sequenced in a study of OX40 agonist ivuxolimab in advanced cancers. Only in-frame clones appear in the TCRdb table, and some are missing; sequencing was by immunoSEQ multiplex PCR. The sample lists around 80,000 clones; around 94% were seen once. This specimen was CD4+ or CD8+ T cells sorted from blood, taken in a trial of the OX40 agonist ivuxolimab. These receptors all stem from an adult with an advanced solid tumor such as melanoma, head and neck, liver or kidney cancer.

This CDR3 is CASSLAVDRNEKLFF. The CDR3, as DNA: TGTGCCAGCAGCTTAGCGGTGGACAGGAATGAAAAACTGTTTTTT. V gene TRBV7-2 combines with J gene TRBJ1-4; 7 nucleotides line up with TRBD1. The germline gives CDR1 SGHTA, CDR2 FQGNSA. The CDR3 length is 15 residues. V lost 0 bases, J lost 5 bases, and 3 bases stayed unmatched. The variable domain in full, with the rest retrieved from reference TRBV7-2 and TRBJ1-4, is GAGVSQSPSNKVTEKGKDVELRCDPISGHTALYWYRQSLGQGLEFLIYFQGNSAPDKSGLPSDRFSAERTGGSVSTLTIQRTQQEDSAVYLCASSLAVDRNEKLFFGSGTQLSVL.

J is TRBJ2-1 and V is TRBV9; 9 positions agree with TRBD2. The trim removed 0 bases at V and 5 bases at J, leaving 6 bases unmatched. Germline CDR1 reads SGDLS; CDR2 reads YYNGEE. The CDR3 spans 16 residues. CDR3 DNA: TGTGCCAGCAGCGTAGGCGGGAGGGGACCCCACAATGAGCAGTTCTTC. The encoded protein is CASSVGGRGPHNEQFF.

This sequence joins TRBV27 and TRBJ1-1; D call uncertain. CDR3 length: 11 amino acids. Germline assignment: CDR1 MNHEY and CDR2 SMNVEV (reference sequence). Trimming shortened V by 6 bases and J by 0 bases, and 2 bases separated the two germline ends. The chain's CDR3 is CASRMNTEAFF. Here the CDR3 DNA reads TGTGCCAGCAGAATGAACACTGAAGCTTTCTTT.

CDR3 DNA sequence: TGTGCTAGTGCCCAAACAGCAAGGGGATCCTACGAGCAGTACTTC. Translating it yields CASAQTARGSYEQYF. This chain links TRBV12-5 with TRBJ2-7, with a tentative D call TRBD1 (5 bases). V shed 7 bases and J shed 1 base, with 17 bases lying between them. This CDR3 contains 15 residues. Germline-derived CDR1 and CDR2 are LGHNT and FRNRAP.

The chain employs TRBV9 and TRBJ2-1; 7 bases map to TRBD2. The V and J ends lost 3 bases and 7 bases, in that order; junction bases with no gene match: 16. Germline CDR1 and CDR2: SGDLS and YYNGEE. The CDR3 contains 17 residues. The CDR3 DNA reads as TGTGCCAGCAGCGAGAACCTAGCGGTACCTTCGGGGAATGAGCAGTTCTTC. It is translated as CASSENLAVPSGNEQFF.

The gene calls are TRBV15 and TRBJ2-1, with 12 bases matching TRBD2. Germline CDR1 is LNHNV and CDR2 is YYDKDF (reference sequence). The length of the CDR3 is 17 residues. J lost 3 bases, V lost 1 base, and 4 bases had no gene match. CDR3 coding DNA: TGTGCCACCAGCAGAGGCAGGACTAGCGGGGACTACAATGAGCAGTTCTTC. Its protein is CATSRGRTSGDYNEQFF.

CDR3 nucleotides: TGTGCCAGCAGTTACTCGAGGCTAGCGGACGAGCAGTACTTC. This sequence encodes CASSYSRLADEQYF. The rearrangement links TRBV6-5 to TRBJ2-7; 7 bases map to TRBD2. Germline V gives CDR1 MNHEY, CDR2 SVGAGI. CDR3 length equals 14 residues. Trimming removed 0 bases from V and 5 bases from J; junction bases left unmatched: 4.

The chain joins TRBV4-3 to TRBJ1-1; the D is unclear. The germline CDR1 and CDR2 sequences are LGHNA and YSLEER. The CDR3 extends over 16 amino acids. V gave up 0 bases and J gave up 7 bases, with 18 bases separating them. CDR3 coding DNA: TGCGCCAGCAGCCAAGAGAGTAGGGCCTACGTTCATGAAGCTTTCTTT. Its protein is CASSQESRAYVHEAFF.

V is TRBV4-3 and J is TRBJ1-1, with D maybe TRBD1 (6 bases). The germline CDR1 and CDR2 sequences are LGHNA and YSLEER. V dropped 4 bases and J dropped 4 bases, with 13 bases sitting between them. CDR3 length: 14 amino acids. CDR3 protein: CASSPSAGATEAFF. The CDR3 DNA follows: TGCGCCAGCAGCCCAAGCGCGGGGGCCACTGAAGCTTTCTTT.

V is TRBV6-5 and J is TRBJ2-5, with 13 bases matching TRBD2. The CDR3 loop spans 16 amino acids. V lost 4 bases, J lost 1 base, and 3 bases stayed unmatched. Germline CDR1 reads MNHEY; CDR2 reads SVGAGI. The CDR3 region is CASSFRTSGGQETQYF. The CDR3 DNA reads as TGTGCCAGCAGTTTCCGGACTAGCGGGGGCCAAGAGACCCAGTACTTC.

The chain joins TRBV19 to TRBJ2-3; D is unclear. V lost 3 bases to trimming and J lost 2 bases, with 12 bases between them. The CDR3 extends over 15 amino acids. Looked up from germline, CDR1 is LNHDA and CDR2 is SQIVND (reference sequence). Written as DNA, the CDR3 is TGTGCCAGTAGTATTTGGCCTCCAAACACAGATACGCAGTATTTT. It is translated as CASSIWPPNTDTQYF.

The chain recombines TRBV7-6 with TRBJ1-2; tentatively, D is TRBD1 (6 bases). Trimming removed 5 bases from V and 8 bases from J, with 15 bases in between. Germline V gene data show CDR1 as SGHVS and CDR2 as FNYEAQ. CDR3 length equals 13 residues. CDR3 sequence: CASSPGHSEGYTF. The CDR3, as DNA: TGTGCCAGCAGCCCGGGACATTCTGAGGGCTACACCTTC.

This chain uses TRBV7-6 with TRBJ2-3; the D is unclear. The CDR3 length is 14 residues. Trimming removed 1 base from V and 4 bases from J, with 9 bases in between. The germline CDR1 and CDR2 sequences are SGHVS and FNYEAQ. The DNA for the CDR3 is TGTGCCAGCAGCTTAGACAGACGCCCAGATACGCAGTATTTT. Protein sequence: CASSLDRRPDTQYF.

The rearrangement links TRBV4-1 to TRBJ2-5; D is ambiguous. This CDR3 is built from 13 residues. With 1 base removed from V and 5 bases from J, the gap between germline ends came to 8 bases. CDR1 is MGHRA, CDR2 YSYEKL, per germline. The CDR3 is CASSQVLLETQYF. The DNA of the CDR3 is TGCGCCAGCAGCCAAGTATTACTCGAGACCCAGTACTTC.

This chain joins TRBV7-9 and TRBJ2-7; no definite D call. CDR3 size: 14 residues. Looked up from germline, CDR1 is SEHNR and CDR2 is FQNEAQ (reference sequence). V lost 5 bases and J 0 bases, leaving 11 bases between the germline ends. The CDR3 DNA follows: TGTGCCAGCAGCCCCCCCGCAAGCTCCTACGAGCAGTACTTC. Translated: CASSPPASSYEQYF.

CDR3 in DNA: TGTGCCAGCAGCTTGGGACTTCACTACGAGCAGTACTTC. Protein: CASSLGLHYEQYF. This chain uses TRBV11-2 with TRBJ2-7; possibly TRBD2 for D (6 bases). The CDR3 totals 13 residues. Trimming left V 3 bases short and J 3 bases short, with 9 bases between. Germline V gives CDR1 SGHAT, CDR2 FQNNGV.

The rearrangement uses TRBV15 and TRBJ2-5; D could derive from TRBD1 or TRBD2 (6 bases each). Germline CDR1 reads LNHNV; CDR2 reads YYDKDF (reference sequence). V was trimmed by 0 bases and J by 4 bases, leaving 12 bases between them. The CDR3 is 15 residues long. The CDR3 spells CATSRDRGPRETQYF. In nucleotides, the CDR3 is TGTGCCACCAGCAGAGATCGGGGGCCAAGAGAGACCCAGTACTTC.

V and J are TRBV16 and TRBJ1-3; no firm D call. With 4 bases removed from V and 0 bases from J, the gap between germline ends came to 13 bases. CDR3 length: 16 residues. Germline V CDR1 and CDR2: KGHSY, FQNENV. CDR3: CASSLLGPNSGNTIYF. CDR3 DNA sequence: TGTGCCAGCAGCCTCCTGGGCCCTAACTCTGGAAACACCATATATTTT.

The CDR3 nucleotides are TGTGCCAGCAGTCCGGTGGGGGGGGGACGTCAGCCCCAGCATTTT. It specifies CASSPVGGGRQPQHF. This chain links TRBV28 with TRBJ1-5; perhaps TRBD1 as D (5 bases). The V end lost 5 bases, the J end lost 6 bases, and 17 bases lay between the germline ends. CDR1 is MDHEN and CDR2 is SYDVKM in the germline V gene. The CDR3 extends over 15 amino acids.

The chain employs TRBV5-1 and TRBJ2-7; D possibly corresponds to TRBD1 (6 bases). Deletions cut 2 bases from V and 5 bases from J, with 8 bases between. The CDR3 totals 12 residues. CDR1 and CDR2 from the germline V gene are SGHRS and YFSETQ. This chain's CDR3 is CASSLQGHEQYF. The CDR3 coding sequence is TGCGCCAGCAGCTTACAGGGCCACGAGCAGTACTTC. Full variable domain (outside the CDR3, taken from reference TRBV5-1 and TRBJ2-7): KAGVTQTPRYLIKTRGQQVTLSCSPISGHRSVSWYQQTPGQGLQFLFEYFSETQRNKGNFPGRFSGRQFSNSRSEMNVSTLELGDSALYLCASSLQGHEQYFGPGTRLTVT.

V is TRBV19 and J is TRBJ2-2; 8 nucleotides align to TRBD1. V trimming: 5 bases; J trimming: 3 bases; junction bases outside the gene matches: 8. Germline lookup yields CDR1 LNHDA and CDR2 SQIVND (reference sequence). The CDR3 spans 16 residues. The CDR3 sequence: CASSQPGQAYTGELFF. CDR3 in DNA: TGTGCCAGTAGTCAACCGGGACAGGCCTACACCGGGGAGCTGTTTTTT. Full variable domain (remainder filled in from reference TRBV19 and TRBJ2-2): DGGITQSPKYLFRKEGQNVTLSCEQNLNHDAMYWYRQDPGQGLRLIYYSQIVNDFQKGDIAEGYSVSREKKESFPLTVTSAQKNPTAFYLCASSQPGQAYTGELFFGEGSRLTVL.

V gene TRBV13 combines with J gene TRBJ2-4; perhaps D is TRBD1 or TRBD2 (6 bases each). This CDR3 is 15 amino acids long. Germline CDR1 reads PRHDT; CDR2 reads FYEKMQ (reference sequence). Trimming removed 0 bases from V and 1 base from J, with 7 bases in between. CDR3 coding DNA: TGTGCCAGCAGCTTAGGAGGGGGGGCCAAAAACATTCAGTACTTC. Residues: CASSLGGGAKNIQYF.

The rearrangement joins TRBV19 to TRBJ1-5; D is possibly TRBD1 (6 bases). CDR3 size: 16 residues. Per the germline V gene, CDR1 is LNHDA and CDR2 is SQIVND (reference sequence). V was cut by 3 bases and J by 2 bases, with 14 bases left in between. CDR3 amino acids: CASSIPDRIRNQPQHF. DNA of the CDR3: TGTGCCAGTAGTATTCCCGACAGGATTCGCAATCAGCCCCAGCATTTT.

The chain links TRBV5-1 to TRBJ1-2, with D unclear. Looked up from germline, CDR1 is SGHRS and CDR2 is YFSETQ. V was shortened by 0 bases and J by 3 bases, with 6 bases between the two germline ends. There are 13 residues in the CDR3. The CDR3 is CASSLAPDYGYTF. CDR3 bases: TGCGCCAGCAGCTTGGCGCCAGACTATGGCTACACCTTC.

As concerns this clone: A read error may produce the germline difference seen at one junction end. The chain joins TRBV15 to TRBJ1-3; unclear D gene. This CDR3 spans 13 amino acids. Per germline, CDR1 LNHNV and CDR2 YYDKDF (reference sequence). The CDR3 DNA is TGTGCCGCCAGCGAAGGCAGTGGAAACACCATATATTTT. Amino acid sequence: CAASEGSGNTIYF.

The chain employs TRBV5-6 and TRBJ2-3; 8 nucleotides align to TRBD2. Trimming at V came to 4 bases and at J to 2 bases, leaving 6 bases not matched to a gene. Per germline, CDR1 SGHDT and CDR2 YYEEEE. CDR3 size: 15 residues. CDR3 amino acids: CASSHLSGNTDTQYF. CDR3 coding DNA: TGTGCCAGCAGCCACCTTAGCGGGAACACAGATACGCAGTATTTT.

The chain uses TRBV4-1 and TRBJ2-2; D is unresolved. With 1 base removed from V and 0 bases from J, the gap between germline ends came to 12 bases. The CDR3 is made up of 17 amino acids. Germline lookup yields CDR1 MGHRA and CDR2 YSYEKL. The CDR3 here is CASSQAVAGANTGELFF. The CDR3 DNA sequence: TGCGCCAGCAGCCAAGCAGTAGCTGGTGCGAACACCGGGGAGCTGTTTTTT.

This chain connects TRBV7-9 to TRBJ2-7, with D possibly TRBD1 on 6 matching bases. Trimming left V 3 bases short and J 3 bases short, with 12 bases between. Per germline, CDR1 SEHNR and CDR2 FQNEAQ (reference sequence). This CDR3 contains 14 residues. CDR3 in DNA: TGTGCCAGCAGCTTCCCAGGGGATTTCTACGAGCAGTACTTC. This gives the protein CASSFPGDFYEQYF.

V is TRBV28 and J is TRBJ2-5, with D perhaps matching TRBD2 (6 bases). This CDR3 contains 16 residues. Trimming removed 3 bases at V and 5 bases at J, with 19 bases between. In germline, CDR1 is MDHEN, CDR2 SYDVKM. The CDR3 sequence is CASSFPTRIGGETQYF. The CDR3 bases are TGTGCCAGCAGTTTCCCGACTAGGATCGGCGGGGAGACCCAGTACTTC.